This entry is about one T cell receptor beta chain. This sample was taken from a study of blood T cell repertoires in COVID-19. Study-level information: In each case, the material was cDNA or gDNA derived from T cells, B-cell-depleted T cells, or PBMCs.

Per germline, CDR1 LGHDT and CDR2 YNNKEL (reference sequence). The CDR3 spans 17 residues. V gave up 1 base and J gave up 5 bases, with 20 bases separating them. Per the original methods: Counts of nucleated cells, estimated from reference gene primer amplification, were obtained. Only in-frame clones appear in the TCRdb table, and some are missing; sequencing was by immunoSEQ multiplex PCR. That table supplies the V and J calls and clone size; D and trimming were determined from the DNA. The profile covers about 480,000 clones, with 85% to 90% appearing a single time and about 0.91% taken by the ten largest.

This clonotype was sampled from a man aged 18 to 29 with COVID-19, enrolled during active disease. Sample: peripheral blood. This rearrangement joins TRBV3-1 (or the pseudogene TRBV3-2) to TRBJ1-2; D is possibly TRBD1 (6 bases). CDR3 nucleotides: TGTGCCAGCAGCCAAGCTACCCCGACAGGCGAGAAATATGGCTACACCTTC. Its translation is CASSQATPTGEKYGYTF.